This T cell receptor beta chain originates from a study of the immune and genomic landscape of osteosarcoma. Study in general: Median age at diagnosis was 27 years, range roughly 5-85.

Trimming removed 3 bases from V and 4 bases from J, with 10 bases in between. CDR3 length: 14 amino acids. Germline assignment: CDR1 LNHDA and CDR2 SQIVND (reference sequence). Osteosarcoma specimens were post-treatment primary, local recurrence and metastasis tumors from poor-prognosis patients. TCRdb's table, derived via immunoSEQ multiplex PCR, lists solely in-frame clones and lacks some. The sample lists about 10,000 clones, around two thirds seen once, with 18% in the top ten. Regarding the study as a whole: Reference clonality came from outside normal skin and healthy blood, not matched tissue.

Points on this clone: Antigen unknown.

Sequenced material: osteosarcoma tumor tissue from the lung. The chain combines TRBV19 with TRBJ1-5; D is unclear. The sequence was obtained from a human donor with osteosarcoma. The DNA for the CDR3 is TGTGCCAGTAGTATTAACAGCCCTAATCAGCCCCAGCATTTT. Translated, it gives CASSINSPNQPQHF.